The 29 T cell receptor beta chains below come from one sample, sequenced in a study of a mutant IDH1 vaccine in newly diagnosed glioma. For these TCRs, the target antigens are not known. Only in-frame clones appear in the TCRdb table, and some are missing; sequencing was by immunoSEQ multiplex PCR. The sample yields over 50,000 clones, approximately 90% seen once. Sample time point: week 5, during vaccination. The content of each vaccine dose was 300 ug of mutant IDH1 20-mer peptide, and topical imiquimod accompanied it. The sample was PBMCs, taken from a glioma patient whose treatment included an IDH1 peptide vaccine. The receptors come from a woman aged 40 to 50 with glioma.

The V gene is TRBV7-6, the J gene TRBJ1-1; tentatively, D is TRBD1 (6 bases). There are 15 residues in the CDR3. Germline CDR1 and CDR2: SGHVS and FNYEAQ. V lost 2 bases and J 4 bases, leaving 14 bases between the germline ends. CDR3 amino acids: CASSLRTAISTEAFF. The CDR3 nucleotides read TGTGCCAGCAGCTTAAGGACAGCCATCAGCACTGAAGCTTTCTTT.

The V call is TRBV7-9, the J call TRBJ2-1; 10 bases align to TRBD2. With 5 bases clipped from V and 4 bases from J, the junction kept 5 bases outside the gene matches. The CDR3 has 15 amino acids. The V gene's germline CDR1 is SEHNR and CDR2 FQNEAQ (reference sequence). The CDR3 spells CASSPSGSRYNEQFF. CDR3 nucleotides: TGTGCCAGCAGCCCTAGCGGGAGTCGTTACAATGAGCAGTTCTTC.

V is TRBV6-5 and J is TRBJ2-1, with D perhaps given as TRBD1 or TRBD2 (5 bases each). The CDR3 covers 12 residues. CDR1 is MNHEY and CDR2 is SVGAGI in the germline V gene. Trimming pared 4 bases from V and 9 bases from J, leaving 10 bases between. CDR3 DNA: TGTGCCAGCAGTTCCCAGGGAGCTGAGCAGTTCTTC. Protein product: CASSSQGAEQFF.

This rearrangement joins TRBV6-1 to TRBJ1-5, with D possibly matching TRBD1 (6 bases). V was clipped by 3 bases and J by 3 bases, with 9 bases between them. CDR1 MNHNS and CDR2 SASEGT come from the germline V gene. The CDR3 length is 14 residues. The DNA of the CDR3 is TGTGCCAGCAGTGACACAGGGCTCAATCAGCCCCAGCATTTT. It is translated as CASSDTGLNQPQHF.

The chain carries TRBV5-4 and TRBJ1-1; D ambiguous. This CDR3 has 13 residues. V shed 2 bases and J shed 5 bases, with 10 bases lying between them. Per germline, CDR1 SGHNT and CDR2 YYREEE (reference sequence). The DNA for the CDR3 is TGTGCCAGCAGCTTCATGGGTTCGACTGAAGCTTTCTTT. It translates to CASSFMGSTEAFF.

V is TRBV9 and J is TRBJ2-7; D might be TRBD2 (7 bases). The germline gives CDR1 SGDLS, CDR2 YYNGEE. V dropped 4 bases and J dropped 4 bases, with 18 bases sitting between them. This CDR3 contains 15 residues. The CDR3 protein is CASSPGRGGTYEQYF. CDR3 coding DNA: TGTGCCAGCAGCCCAGGGAGGGGGGGCACATACGAGCAGTACTTC.

The chain uses TRBV19 and TRBJ1-1; D ambiguous. Germline V gene data show CDR1 as LNHDA and CDR2 as SQIVND (reference sequence). CDR3 length: 14 residues. V dropped 5 bases and J dropped 2 bases, with 12 bases sitting between them. CDR3 sequence reads: CASSWQSVNTEAFF. For the CDR3, the DNA is TGTGCCAGTAGTTGGCAGTCCGTAAACACTGAAGCTTTCTTT.

The chain links TRBV2 to TRBJ2-1; 7 nucleotides match TRBD1. This CDR3 is built from 11 residues. CDR1 and CDR2 from the germline V gene are SNHLY and FYNNEI. V was pared by 6 bases and J by 12 bases, with 5 bases of the junction left unmatched. The CDR3 nucleotides are TGTGCCAGCAGACAGGGGAGTAGGCAGTTCTTC. Residues: CASRQGSRQFF.

This clone occurred once. V and J are TRBV6-1 and TRBJ1-2; TRBD1 is a possible D gene (6 bases). Trimming removed 3 bases from V and 8 bases from J, with 34 bases in between. This CDR3 contains 20 residues. Germline V lookup: CDR1 MNHNS, CDR2 SASEGT. As DNA, the CDR3 is TGTGCCAGCAGTGACCTTGGCTGGGGGGCAGGCCCGTCAGAAAATGTAGGCTACACCTTC. Encoded protein: CASSDLGWGAGPSENVGYTF.

CDR3 amino acids: CASSPLAGGPGTQYF. In DNA, the CDR3 is TGTGCCAGCAGTCCACTAGCGGGAGGGCCGGGTACGCAGTATTTT. This chain joins TRBV28 and TRBJ2-3; 13 bases are a match to TRBD2. V lost 5 bases and J lost 8; bases outside the gene matches: 7. CDR1 is MDHEN, CDR2 SYDVKM, per germline. This CDR3 has 15 amino acids.

This chain links TRBV7-6 with TRBJ1-3; D is perhaps TRBD1 (5 bases). Germline values: CDR1 SGHVS, CDR2 FNYEAQ. V lost 2 bases and J lost 2, with 10 bases in between. The CDR3 length is 15 residues. CDR3 amino acids: CASSLSGIAGNTIYF. Written as DNA, the CDR3 is TGTGCCAGCAGCTTATCAGGGATCGCTGGAAACACCATATATTTT.

This chain connects TRBV29-1 to TRBJ2-7; no clear D. The CDR3 runs to 16 residues. Germline V lookup: CDR1 SQVTM, CDR2 ANQGSEA. Trimming took off 4 bases at V and 3 bases at J, with 22 bases between the two ends. The chain's CDR3 is CSVVSLLFSGIYEQYF. The DNA of the CDR3 is TGCAGCGTTGTATCTCTTCTATTTTCAGGAATCTACGAGCAGTACTTC.

The chain recombines TRBV4-1 with TRBJ1-5, with D hard to call. Looked up from germline, CDR1 is MGHRA and CDR2 is YSYEKL. V gave up 5 bases and J gave up 2 bases, with 13 bases separating them. The CDR3 runs 15 residues. The CDR3 nucleotides are TGCGCCAGCAGCAGCGGTCCCGCGGGCAATCAGCCCCAGCATTTT. Its protein is CASSSGPAGNQPQHF.

This clone was seen a few times. The chain combines TRBV19 with TRBJ1-2; 7 nucleotides line up with TRBD1. J gave up 6 bases and V 7 bases, and 5 bases lay outside the gene matches. Germline V CDR1 and CDR2: LNHDA, SQIVND (reference sequence). The CDR3 is made up of 12 amino acids. The CDR3 DNA reads TGTGCCAGTAATACAGGGGTTCATGGCTACACCTTC. Its protein is CASNTGVHGYTF. The full variable domain, completed using reference TRBV19 and TRBJ1-2, is DGGITQSPKYLFRKEGQNVTLSCEQNLNHDAMYWYRQDPGQGLRLIYYSQIVNDFQKGDIAEGYSVSREKKESFPLTVTSAQKNPTAFYLCASNTGVHGYTFGSGTRLTVV.

This clone was recorded only once. The chain is built from TRBV18 and TRBJ2-4; the match to TRBD1 covers 7 bases. V shed 0 bases, J shed 6 bases, and the junction held 2 bases outside the gene matches. The CDR3 covers 14 residues. Germline V gene data show CDR1 as KGHSH and CDR2 as LQKENI. Here the CDR3 DNA reads TGTGCCAGCTCACCACCGCCAGGGGGAAACATTCAGTACTTC. This sequence encodes CASSPPPGGNIQYF.

Concerning this clone: Germline is not matched at one junction end, which may reflect a read error. CDR3 DNA sequence: TGTGCCAGTAATAATTTAGCCGGGACCGCCGTTTCAGTCTTC. The encoded protein is CASNNLAGTAVSVF. This chain links TRBV19 with TRBJ1-2, with D perhaps TRBD1 (5 bases). The CDR3 spans 14 residues. From germline, CDR1 is LNHDA and CDR2 SQIVND (reference sequence).

This chain uses TRBV18 with TRBJ2-1; possibly TRBD1 for D (5 bases). V lost 0 bases and J lost 2, with 11 bases in between. Germline CDR1 reads KGHSH; CDR2 reads LQKENI. The CDR3 contains 16 residues. Here the CDR3 DNA reads TGTGCCAGCTCACCACCGCCAGGGCTAACCTACAATGAGCAGTTCTTC. This translates into CASSPPPGLTYNEQFF.

This rearrangement joins TRBV6-1 to TRBJ2-7; unclear D gene. Germline lookup yields CDR1 MNHNS and CDR2 SASEGT. CDR3 length equals 12 residues. V lost 3 bases and J lost 3, with 6 bases in between. For the CDR3, the DNA is TGTGCCAGCAGTGAGAAAGTCTACGAGCAGTACTTC. Protein sequence: CASSEKVYEQYF.

The rearrangement uses TRBV5-6 and TRBJ1-1; tentatively, D is TRBD1 (6 bases). Germline V lookup: CDR1 SGHDT, CDR2 YYEEEE. CDR3 length equals 14 residues. V was trimmed by 0 bases and J by 2 bases, leaving 8 bases between them. The CDR3 nucleotides read TGTGCCAGCAGCTTGGGACAGGCTAACACTGAAGCTTTCTTT. This codes for CASSLGQANTEAFF.

A single count supports this clone. The J gene is TRBJ2-7, the V gene TRBV4-1; D remains unclear. CDR1 is MGHRA and CDR2 is YSYEKL in the germline V gene. CDR3 length equals 15 residues. V was pared by 0 bases and J by 9 bases, with 18 bases between. CDR3 sequence: CASSQDSDRLPRQYF. The CDR3 DNA sequence: TGCGCCAGCAGCCAAGATTCGGATCGACTCCCACGGCAGTACTTC.

The rearrangement uses TRBV7-9 and TRBJ1-2, with a tentative D call TRBD1 (5 bases). Germline V CDR1 and CDR2: SEHNR, FQNEAQ (reference sequence). Trimming removed 1 base at V and 7 bases at J, with 10 bases between. This CDR3 spans 13 amino acids. The CDR3 DNA reads TGTGCCAGCAGCTTAGAGGGGCTGGCTGGCTACACCTTC. Protein product: CASSLEGLAGYTF.

The J gene is TRBJ2-7, the V gene TRBV23-1; D unresolved. TRBV23-1 counts as an open reading frame of uncertain function. The germline V and J ends were trimmed by 1 base and 1 base, with 14 bases remaining between them. The CDR3 consists of 16 residues. The CDR3 region has the DNA TGCGCCAGCAGTCAATGCAGTACAGCTCATTCCTACGAGCAGTACTTC. Protein product: CASSQCSTAHSYEQYF.

The V gene is TRBV6-5, the J gene TRBJ1-3; 8 bases align to TRBD1. The CDR3 has 15 amino acids. V shed 5 bases and J 5 bases; nucleotides not matched to a gene: 8. Germline V lookup: CDR1 MNHEY, CDR2 SVGAGI. CDR3 sequence: CASSSYGTGRNTIYF. CDR3 DNA: TGTGCCAGCAGTAGTTATGGGACAGGACGAAACACCATATATTTT.

The gene calls are TRBV2 and TRBJ2-1; D unresolved. Trimming removed 6 bases at V and 10 bases at J, with 19 bases between. The germline CDR1 and CDR2 sequences are SNHLY and FYNNEI. The CDR3 loop spans 14 amino acids. The CDR3 spells CASSPKQNKAEQFF. The CDR3, as DNA: TGTGCCAGCAGCCCAAAACAGAACAAAGCCGAGCAGTTCTTC.

This sequence joins TRBV10-1 and TRBJ1-5, with 7 bases that match TRBD1. In germline, CDR1 is WNHNN, CDR2 SYGVQD (reference sequence). Losses at the gene ends were 10 bases for V and 3 bases for J; bases not matched to a gene: 15. The CDR3 contains 16 residues. The CDR3 region has the DNA TGCGCCAACCAAAAAAGACAGGGCAGGCCCAATCAGCCCCAGCATTTT. The encoded protein is CANQKRQGRPNQPQHF.

The J gene is TRBJ1-1, the V gene TRBV7-2; D is unclear. Germline assignment: CDR1 SGHTA and CDR2 FQGNSA. Trimming left V 1 base short and J 5 bases short, with 11 bases between. The CDR3 contains 14 residues. CDR3 DNA sequence: TGTGCCAGCAGCTTAGAGGTTTTAACAACTGAAGCTTTCTTT. It is translated as CASSLEVLTTEAFF.

On this clone itself: A read error may account for a junction end that differs from germline. The chain joins TRBV19 to TRBJ1-1; 7 positions agree with TRBD1. This CDR3 contains 14 residues. Germline CDR1 and CDR2: LNHDA and SQIVND (reference sequence). The CDR3 is CASSLEDRATEAFF. DNA of the CDR3: TGTGCCAGTAGTCTAGAAGACAGGGCCACTGAAGCTTTCTTT. Variable domain in full (rest from reference TRBV19 and TRBJ1-1): DGGITQSPKYLFRKEGQNVTLSCEQNLNHDAMYWYRQDPGQGLRLIYYSQIVNDFQKGDIAEGYSVSREKKESFPLTVTSAQKNPTAFYLCASSLEDRATEAFFGQGTRLTVV.

V is TRBV18 and J is TRBJ2-2; 9 nucleotides line up with TRBD1. There are 18 residues in the CDR3. Looked up from germline, CDR1 is KGHSH and CDR2 is LQKENI. J was trimmed by 3 bases and V by 1 base; bases with no gene match: 9. CDR3 region: CASSPRYRTGEDTGELFF. In DNA, the CDR3 is TGTGCCAGCTCACCACGATATCGGACAGGGGAGGACACCGGGGAGCTGTTTTTT. Using reference TRBV18 and TRBJ2-2 for the parts outside the CDR3, the full variable domain is NAGVMQNPRHLVRRRGQEARLRCSPMKGHSHVYWYRQLPEEGLKFMVYLQKENIIDESGMPKERFSAEFPKEGPSILRIQQVVRGDSAAYFCASSPRYRTGEDTGELFFGEGSRLTVL.

The rearrangement uses TRBV5-6 and TRBJ1-1; 11 bases match TRBD1. V lost 4 bases to trimming and J lost 0 bases; unmatched junction nucleotides: 2. Germline values: CDR1 SGHDT, CDR2 YYEEEE. This CDR3 has 15 amino acids. The CDR3 protein is CASSRDRGMNTEAFF. The CDR3 region has the DNA TGTGCCAGCAGCAGGGACAGGGGGATGAACACTGAAGCTTTCTTT. Based on the CDR3 plus reference TRBV5-6 and TRBJ1-1, the full variable domain is DAGVTQSPTHLIKTRGQQVTLRCSPKSGHDTVSWYQQALGQGPQFIFQYYEEEERQRGNFPDRFSGHQFPNYSSELNVNALLLGDSALYLCASSRDRGMNTEAFFGQGTRLTVV.